Below, 2 T cell receptor beta chains from the same sample are listed, as sequenced in a study of T-cell memory formation after mild COVID-19. MiXCR, run by TCRdb on the 5' RACE reads, gives a single entry per CDR3 protein. Here the sample spans roughly 600,000 distinct CDR3 sequences, about a sixth being singletons. Material: PBMCs or a T cell subset sorted from them (not recorded which). These receptors originate from an adult woman who had mild COVID-19 (a few samples of this study predate the infection). Cell type and time point are not known.

The rearrangement links TRBV20-1 to TRBJ2-7; TRBD2 aligns across 11 bases. Germline trimming cut 5 bases from V and 1 base from J; bases unmatched to any gene: 4. Germline V gives CDR1 DFQATT, CDR2 SNEGSKA (reference sequence). This CDR3 comprises 14 residues. The CDR3 DNA is TGCAGTGCTCGGAGACTAGCGGGATCCTACGAGCAGTACTTC. Protein: CSARRLAGSYEQYF.

This clonotype was counted a few times. V and J are TRBV24-1 and TRBJ1-2; D is ambiguous. Germline V gene sequence: CDR1 KGHDR, CDR2 SFDVKD. The CDR3 totals 15 residues. Trimming took off 2 bases at V and 1 base at J, with 10 bases between the two ends. This CDR3 is CATSDSRRNNYGYTF. Written as DNA, the CDR3 is TGTGCCACCAGTGATTCCCGACGGAATAACTATGGCTACACCTTC.